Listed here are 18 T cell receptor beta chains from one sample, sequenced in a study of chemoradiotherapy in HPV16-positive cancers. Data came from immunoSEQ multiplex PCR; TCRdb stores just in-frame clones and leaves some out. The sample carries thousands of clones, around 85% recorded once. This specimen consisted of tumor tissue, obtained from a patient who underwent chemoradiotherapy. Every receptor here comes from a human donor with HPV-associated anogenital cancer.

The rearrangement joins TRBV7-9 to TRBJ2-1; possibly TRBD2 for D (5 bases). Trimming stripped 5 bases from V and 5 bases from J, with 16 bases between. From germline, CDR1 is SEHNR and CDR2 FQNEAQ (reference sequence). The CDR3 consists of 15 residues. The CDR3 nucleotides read TGTGCCAGCAGCGGATCCGGGATGGGAAACAATGAGCAGTTCTTC. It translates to CASSGSGMGNNEQFF. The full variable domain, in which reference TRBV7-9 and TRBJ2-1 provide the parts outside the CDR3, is DTGVSQNPRHKITKRGQNVTFRCDPISEHNRLYWYRQTLGQGPEFLTYFQNEAQLEKSRLLSDRFSAERPKGSFSTLEIQRTEQGDSAMYLCASSGSGMGNNEQFFGPGTRLTVL.

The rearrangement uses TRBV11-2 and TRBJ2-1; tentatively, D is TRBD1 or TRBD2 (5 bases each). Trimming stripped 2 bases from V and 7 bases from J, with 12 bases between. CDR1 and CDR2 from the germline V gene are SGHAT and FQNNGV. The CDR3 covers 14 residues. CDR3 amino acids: CASSLPGTGNEQFF. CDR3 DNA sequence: TGTGCCAGCAGCTTACCCGGGACGGGGAATGAGCAGTTCTTC.

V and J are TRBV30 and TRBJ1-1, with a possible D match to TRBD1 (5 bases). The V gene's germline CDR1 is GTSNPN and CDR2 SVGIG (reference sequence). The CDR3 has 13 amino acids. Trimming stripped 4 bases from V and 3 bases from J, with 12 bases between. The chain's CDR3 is CAWTLGGYTEAFF. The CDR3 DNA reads TGTGCCTGGACCCTGGGGGGGTACACTGAAGCTTTCTTT. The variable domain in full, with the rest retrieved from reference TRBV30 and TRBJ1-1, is SQTIHQWPATLVQPVGSPLSLECTVEGTSNPNLYWYRQAAGRGLQLLFYSVGIGQISSEVPQNLSASRPQDRQFILSSKKLLLSDSGFYLCAWTLGGYTEAFFGQGTRLTVV.

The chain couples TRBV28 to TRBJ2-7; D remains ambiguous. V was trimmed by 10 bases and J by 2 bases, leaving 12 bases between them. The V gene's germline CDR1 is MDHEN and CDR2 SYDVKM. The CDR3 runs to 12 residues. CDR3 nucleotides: TGTGCCACCACTGTGGGGACCTACGAGCAGTACTTC. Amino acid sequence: CATTVGTYEQYF.

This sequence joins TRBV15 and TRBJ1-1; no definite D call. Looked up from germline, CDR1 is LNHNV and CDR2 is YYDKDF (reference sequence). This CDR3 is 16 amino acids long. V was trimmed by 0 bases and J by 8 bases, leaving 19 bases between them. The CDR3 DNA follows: TGTGCCACCAGCAGAGAAGTAACCGTCCCCGGGGAAGAAGCTTTCTTT. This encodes CATSREVTVPGEEAFF. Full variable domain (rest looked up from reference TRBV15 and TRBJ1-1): DAMVIQNPRYQVTQFGKPVTLSCSQTLNHNVMYWYQQKSSQAPKLLFHYYDKDFNNEADTPDNFQSRRPNTSFCFLDIRSPGLGDTAMYLCATSREVTVPGEEAFFGQGTRLTVV.

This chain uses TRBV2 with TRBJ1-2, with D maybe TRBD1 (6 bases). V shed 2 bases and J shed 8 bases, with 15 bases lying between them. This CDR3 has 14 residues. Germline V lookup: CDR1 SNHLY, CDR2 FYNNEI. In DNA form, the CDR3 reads TGTGCCAGCAGTGAAACTCGGGGGCGAGAAGGCTACACCTTC. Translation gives CASSETRGREGYTF.

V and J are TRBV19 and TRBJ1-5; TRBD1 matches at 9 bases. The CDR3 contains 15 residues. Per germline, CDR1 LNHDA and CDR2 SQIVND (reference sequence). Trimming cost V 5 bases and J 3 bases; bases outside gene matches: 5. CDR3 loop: CASSPGQGYNQPQHF. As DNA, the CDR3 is TGTGCCAGTAGTCCGGGACAGGGCTACAATCAGCCCCAGCATTTT.

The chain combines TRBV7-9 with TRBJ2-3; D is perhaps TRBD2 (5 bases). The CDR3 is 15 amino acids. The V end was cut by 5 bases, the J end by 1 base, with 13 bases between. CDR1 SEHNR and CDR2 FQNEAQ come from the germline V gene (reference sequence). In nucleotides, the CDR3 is TGTGCCAGCAGCCTACGGGGATCGGGCACAGATACGCAGTATTTT. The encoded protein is CASSLRGSGTDTQYF.

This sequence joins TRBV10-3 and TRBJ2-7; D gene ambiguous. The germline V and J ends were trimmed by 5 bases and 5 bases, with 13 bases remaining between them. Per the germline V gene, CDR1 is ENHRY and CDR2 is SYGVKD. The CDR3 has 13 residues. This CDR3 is CAISPEPQDEQYF. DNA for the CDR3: TGTGCCATCAGTCCCGAGCCCCAGGACGAGCAGTACTTC.

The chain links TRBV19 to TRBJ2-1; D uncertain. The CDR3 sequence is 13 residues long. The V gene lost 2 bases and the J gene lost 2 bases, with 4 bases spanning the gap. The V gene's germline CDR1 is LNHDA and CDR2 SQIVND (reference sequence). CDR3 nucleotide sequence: TGTGCCAGTAGTATACCCCCCTACAATGAGCAGTTCTTC. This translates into CASSIPPYNEQFF.

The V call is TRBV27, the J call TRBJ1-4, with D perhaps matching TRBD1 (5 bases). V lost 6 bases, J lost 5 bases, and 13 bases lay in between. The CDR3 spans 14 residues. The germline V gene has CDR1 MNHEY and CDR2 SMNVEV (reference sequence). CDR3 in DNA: TGTGCCAGCAGAAATTTGGGGGTAAATGAAAAACTGTTTTTT. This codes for CASRNLGVNEKLFF.

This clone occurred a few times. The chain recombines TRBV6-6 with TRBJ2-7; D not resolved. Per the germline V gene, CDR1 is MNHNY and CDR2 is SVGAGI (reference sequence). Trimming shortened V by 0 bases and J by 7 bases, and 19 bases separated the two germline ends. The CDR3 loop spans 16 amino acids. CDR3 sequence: CASSYSKGPGMGEQYF. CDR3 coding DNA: TGTGCCAGCAGTTACTCGAAGGGTCCGGGCATGGGGGAGCAGTACTTC.

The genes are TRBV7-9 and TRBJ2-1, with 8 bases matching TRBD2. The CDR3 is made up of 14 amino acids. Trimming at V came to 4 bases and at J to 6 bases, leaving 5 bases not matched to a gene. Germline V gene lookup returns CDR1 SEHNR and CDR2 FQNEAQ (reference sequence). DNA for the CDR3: TGTGCCAGCAGCTCAAGCGGGGGTGTCAATGAGCAGTTCTTC. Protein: CASSSSGGVNEQFF.

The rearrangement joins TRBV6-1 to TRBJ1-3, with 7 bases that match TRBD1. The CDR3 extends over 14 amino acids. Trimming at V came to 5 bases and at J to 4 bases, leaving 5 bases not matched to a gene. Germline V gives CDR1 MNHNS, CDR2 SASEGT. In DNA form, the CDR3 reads TGTGCCAGCAGTCCCGGGACAGCCGGAAACACCATATATTTT. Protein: CASSPGTAGNTIYF.

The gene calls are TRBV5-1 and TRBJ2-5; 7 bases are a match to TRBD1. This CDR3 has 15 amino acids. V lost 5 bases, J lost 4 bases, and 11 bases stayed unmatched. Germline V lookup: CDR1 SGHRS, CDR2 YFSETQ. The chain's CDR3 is CASRDEGARGETQYF. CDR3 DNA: TGCGCCAGCAGGGATGAGGGGGCGAGGGGAGAGACCCAGTACTTC.

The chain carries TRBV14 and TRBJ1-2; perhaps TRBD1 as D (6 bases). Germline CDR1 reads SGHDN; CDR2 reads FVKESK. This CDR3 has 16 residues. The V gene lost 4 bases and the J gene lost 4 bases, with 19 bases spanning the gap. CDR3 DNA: TGTGCCAGCAGCCGCTTCACAGGGAAGAAAGGCTATGGCTACACCTTC. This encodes CASSRFTGKKGYGYTF.

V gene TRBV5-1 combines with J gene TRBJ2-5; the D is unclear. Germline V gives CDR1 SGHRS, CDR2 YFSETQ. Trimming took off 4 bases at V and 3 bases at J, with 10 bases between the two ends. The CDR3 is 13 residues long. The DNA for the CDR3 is TGCGCCAGCAGCACCTTAGTTGAAGAGACCCAGTACTTC. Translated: CASSTLVEETQYF. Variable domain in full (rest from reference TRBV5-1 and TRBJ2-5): KAGVTQTPRYLIKTRGQQVTLSCSPISGHRSVSWYQQTPGQGLQFLFEYFSETQRNKGNFPGRFSGRQFSNSRSEMNVSTLELGDSALYLCASSTLVEETQYFGPGTRLLVL.

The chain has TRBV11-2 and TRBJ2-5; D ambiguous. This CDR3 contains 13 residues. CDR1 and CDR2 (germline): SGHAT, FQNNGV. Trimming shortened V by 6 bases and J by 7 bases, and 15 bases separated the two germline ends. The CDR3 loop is CASSYSTVGTQYF. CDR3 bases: TGTGCCAGCAGTTACTCAACCGTAGGGACCCAGTACTTC.